These 16 T cell receptor beta chains originate from one sample sequenced in a study of blood T cell repertoires in COVID-19. Libraries were prepared by immunoSEQ multiplex PCR; TCRdb keeps only in-frame clonotypes and omits some of them. The table records some 140,000 clones, 70% to 85% of them present only once. The specimen was PBMCs or T cells enriched from blood (not recorded which). The receptors stem from a man aged 50-59 years who had recovered from COVID-19.

The genes are TRBV12-5 and TRBJ2-7; TRBD1 matches 12 bases. The CDR3 runs to 15 residues. Germline-derived CDR1 and CDR2 are LGHNT and FRNRAP. The junction had 7 bases not matched to a gene; V was cut back by 6 bases and J by 4 bases. CDR3 sequence reads: CASGSRDRGPYEQYF. In nucleotides, the CDR3 is TGTGCTAGTGGGTCCCGGGACAGGGGGCCTTACGAGCAGTACTTC. Full variable domain (remainder filled in from reference TRBV12-5 and TRBJ2-7): DARVTQTPRHKVTEMGQEVTMRCQPILGHNTVFWYRQTMMQGLELLAYFRNRAPLDDSGMPKDRFSAEMPDATLATLKIQPSEPRDSAVYFCASGSRDRGPYEQYFGPGTRLTVT.

The V and J genes are TRBV19 and TRBJ2-2; 8 bases fit TRBD2. The J segment lost 2 bases and the V segment lost 1 base, leaving 3 bases of the junction unmatched. Germline assignment: CDR1 LNHDA and CDR2 SQIVND (reference sequence). CDR3 size: 16 residues. The CDR3 loop is CASSIALAANTGELFF. CDR3 DNA sequence: TGTGCCAGTAGTATAGCACTAGCGGCAAACACCGGGGAGCTGTTTTTT.

This rearrangement joins TRBV24-1 to TRBJ2-2, with D possibly TRBD1 on 5 matching bases. The ends were cut back, 0 bases at V and 2 bases at J, with 15 bases in the middle. The germline gives CDR1 KGHDR, CDR2 SFDVKD. CDR3 length equals 18 residues. The CDR3 nucleotides are TGTGCCACCAGTGATTTGTCAGACAGAGGAGAAAACACCGGGGAGCTGTTTTTT. As protein: CATSDLSDRGENTGELFF.

The J gene is TRBJ2-1, the V gene TRBV6-5; TRBD1 aligns across 7 bases. The CDR3 covers 13 residues. CDR1 is MNHEY, CDR2 SVGAGI, per germline. With 8 bases clipped from V and 5 bases from J, the junction kept 6 bases outside the gene matches. CDR3 DNA: TGTGCCAGCGAGGGAGACAGGGACAATGAGCAGTTCTTC. It yields the protein CASEGDRDNEQFF.

The rearrangement links TRBV7-2 to TRBJ1-1, with D possibly being TRBD1 (5 bases). CDR3 length: 13 amino acids. Germline V gene data show CDR1 as SGHTA and CDR2 as FQGNSA. V gave up 5 bases and J gave up 4 bases, with 11 bases separating them. This chain's CDR3 is CASSKQEGTEAFF. The CDR3, as DNA: TGTGCCAGCAGCAAACAGGAGGGCACTGAAGCTTTCTTT.

The chain recombines TRBV9 with TRBJ2-3; 8 bases agree with TRBD2. After removal of 0 bases from V and 2 bases from J, the junction contained 8 bases not matched to a gene. Germline CDR1 SGDLS, CDR2 YYNGEE. The CDR3 spans 17 residues. The CDR3 region is CASSVEGRGVFTDTQYF. CDR3 bases: TGTGCCAGCAGCGTAGAGGGGCGGGGGGTCTTCACAGATACGCAGTATTTT.

The rearrangement uses TRBV4-2 and TRBJ1-2; weak D call: TRBD1 (6 bases). CDR3 size: 12 residues. The germline V gene has CDR1 LGHNA and CDR2 YNFKEQ. V was trimmed by 6 bases and J by 4 bases, leaving 9 bases between them. CDR3 loop: CASRGAPYGYTF. Written as DNA, the CDR3 is TGTGCCAGCAGGGGGGCGCCCTATGGCTACACCTTC.

V usage is TRBV5-1 and J usage is TRBJ1-3; 9 bases agree with TRBD1. CDR3 size: 19 residues. Germline V gives CDR1 SGHRS, CDR2 YFSETQ. After removal of 0 bases from V and 0 bases from J, the junction contained 10 bases not matched to a gene. CDR3 sequence (DNA): TGCGCCAGCAGCTTGGGGACAGGGGCCCTAGCCAACTCTGGAAACACCATATATTTT. Translation gives CASSLGTGALANSGNTIYF.

This rearrangement joins TRBV4-1 to TRBJ1-3, with D unresolved. CDR1 is MGHRA and CDR2 is YSYEKL in the germline V gene. CDR3 length: 17 residues. The V and J ends lost 3 bases and 1 base respectively, with 16 bases between them. CDR3: CASSHPREGTSGNTIYF. CDR3 bases: TGCGCCAGCAGCCACCCCCGAGAGGGAACGTCTGGAAACACCATATATTTT.

The chain uses TRBV9 and TRBJ1-1; 12 bases are shared with TRBD1. Trimming removed 0 bases from V and 1 base from J; junction bases left unmatched: 7. There are 18 residues in the CDR3. Germline-derived CDR1 and CDR2 are SGDLS and YYNGEE. CDR3 sequence reads: CASSVAGTGGLRNTEAFF. The CDR3 DNA is TGTGCCAGCAGCGTAGCCGGGACAGGGGGCTTAAGGAACACTGAAGCTTTCTTT.

This clone was recorded a few times. The CDR3 coding sequence is TGTGCCAGCAGCTTAACGGGCGGGCTTTCCTACGAGCAGTACTTC. As protein: CASSLTGGLSYEQYF. V and J are TRBV7-3 and TRBJ2-7; tentative D call: TRBD2 (5 bases). This CDR3 spans 15 amino acids. The V gene's germline CDR1 is SGHTA and CDR2 FQGTGA. The germline V and J ends were trimmed by 0 bases and 1 base, with 10 bases remaining between them.

This clone appeared a few times. This rearrangement joins TRBV6-5 to TRBJ1-2, with 8 bases aligning to TRBD1. Trimming removed 1 base from V and 3 bases from J; junction bases left unmatched: 4. CDR1 MNHEY and CDR2 SVGAGI come from the germline V gene. The CDR3 sequence is 15 residues long. For the CDR3, the DNA is TGTGCCAGCAGTTACTTCGACAGGGGCGACTATGGCTACACCTTC. Translated, it gives CASSYFDRGDYGYTF.

This clone was counted only a few times. The genes are TRBV19 and TRBJ1-2, with 7 bases identical to TRBD1. V shed 6 bases, J shed 3 bases, and the junction held 7 bases outside the gene matches. Germline-derived CDR1 and CDR2 are LNHDA and SQIVND (reference sequence). The length of the CDR3 is 14 residues. CDR3 nucleotides: TGTGCCAGTAGCCTTGACAGGGCTTACTATGGCTACACCTTC. It yields the protein CASSLDRAYYGYTF.

The rearrangement links TRBV6-5 to TRBJ1-3, with TRBD1 matching over 7 bases. V shed 7 bases and J 0 bases; nucleotides not matched to a gene: 3. This CDR3 is 14 amino acids long. CDR1 is MNHEY, CDR2 SVGAGI, per germline. Here the CDR3 reads CASTQGDSGNTIYF. The CDR3 DNA reads as TGTGCCAGCACGCAGGGGGACTCTGGAAACACCATATATTTT.

CDR3 region: CASSLGGARDYGYTF. Here the CDR3 DNA reads TGTGCCAGCAGCTTAGGGGGGGCGCGGGACTATGGCTACACCTTC. The V call is TRBV13, the J call TRBJ1-2, with TRBD1 as a possible D gene (6 bases). Germline CDR1 and CDR2: PRHDT and FYEKMQ (reference sequence). V lost 0 bases to trimming and J lost 3 bases, with 11 bases between them. The CDR3 has 15 residues.

V and J are TRBV6-4 and TRBJ1-1, with 7 bases fitting TRBD1. The germline V gene encodes CDR1 MRHNA and CDR2 SNTAGT. V shed 8 bases, J shed 10 bases, and the junction held 4 bases outside the gene matches. The CDR3 contains 10 residues. Here the CDR3 reads CASDREVAFF. As DNA, the CDR3 is TGTGCCAGCGACAGGGAGGTAGCTTTCTTT.